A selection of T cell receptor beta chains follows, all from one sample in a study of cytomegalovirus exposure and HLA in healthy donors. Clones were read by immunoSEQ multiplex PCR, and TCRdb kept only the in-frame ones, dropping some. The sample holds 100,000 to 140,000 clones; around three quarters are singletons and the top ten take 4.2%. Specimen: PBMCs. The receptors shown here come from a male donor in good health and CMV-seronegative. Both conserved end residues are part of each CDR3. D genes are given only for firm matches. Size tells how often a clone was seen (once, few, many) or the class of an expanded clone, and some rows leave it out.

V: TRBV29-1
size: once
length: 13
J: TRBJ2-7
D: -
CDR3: CSVEEGQVGEQYF
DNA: TGCAGCGTTGAAGAGGGACAAGTGGGCGAGCAGTACTTC

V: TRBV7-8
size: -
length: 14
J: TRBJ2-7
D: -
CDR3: CASSKYDRIYEQYF
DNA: TGTGCCAGCAGTAAATATGACAGGATCTACGAGCAGTACTTC

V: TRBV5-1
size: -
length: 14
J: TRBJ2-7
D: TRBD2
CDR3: CASSRSGATYEQYF
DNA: TGCGCCAGCAGCCGAAGCGGGGCAACCTACGAGCAGTACTTC

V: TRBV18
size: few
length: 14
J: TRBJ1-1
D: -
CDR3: CASSHNEKNTEAFF
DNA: TGTGCCAGCTCGCACAACGAAAAGAACACTGAAGCTTTCTTT

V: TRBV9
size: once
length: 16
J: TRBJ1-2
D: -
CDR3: CASSPRLGPGNGGYTF
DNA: TGTGCCAGCAGCCCCCGCCTCGGACCGGGAAACGGCGGCTACACCTTC

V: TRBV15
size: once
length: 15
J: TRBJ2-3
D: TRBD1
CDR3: CATSLQGAGTDTQYF
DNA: TGTGCCACCAGCTTACAGGGGGCTGGCACAGATACGCAGTATTTT

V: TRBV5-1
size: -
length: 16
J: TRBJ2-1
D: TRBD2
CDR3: CASSKGTSGRGDEQFF
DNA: TGCGCCAGCAGCAAAGGGACTAGCGGGAGGGGGGATGAGCAGTTCTTC

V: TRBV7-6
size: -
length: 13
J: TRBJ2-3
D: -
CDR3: CASSSRGGDTQYF
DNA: TGTGCCAGCAGCTCCAGGGGCGGGGATACGCAGTATTTT

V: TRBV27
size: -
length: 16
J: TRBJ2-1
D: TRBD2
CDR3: CASSQRLAWSYNEQFF
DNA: TGTGCCAGCAGTCAACGACTAGCGTGGTCCTACAATGAGCAGTTCTTC

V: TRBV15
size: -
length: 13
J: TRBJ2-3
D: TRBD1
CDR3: CATSRGQGFTQYF
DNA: TGTGCCACCAGCAGGGGACAGGGGTTTACGCAGTATTTT

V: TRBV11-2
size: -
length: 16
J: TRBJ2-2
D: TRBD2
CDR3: CASSFRAGETTGELFF
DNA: TGTGCCAGCAGCTTTCGAGCGGGAGAAACAACCGGGGAGCTGTTTTTT

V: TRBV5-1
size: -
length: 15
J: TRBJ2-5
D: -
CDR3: CATSRVASAQETQYF
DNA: TGCGCCACCAGTCGTGTGGCTAGCGCCCAAGAGACCCAGTACTTC

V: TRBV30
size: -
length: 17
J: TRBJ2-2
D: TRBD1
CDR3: CAWNPKAGQGPTGELFF
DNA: TGTGCCTGGAATCCCAAGGCCGGACAGGGTCCGACCGGGGAGCTGTTTTTT

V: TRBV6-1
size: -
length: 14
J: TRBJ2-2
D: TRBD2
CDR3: CATIGTRGTGELFF
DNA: TGTGCCACCATAGGGACTAGAGGGACCGGGGAGCTGTTTTTT

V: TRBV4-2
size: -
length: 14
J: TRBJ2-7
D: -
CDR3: CASSQRKGVGEQYF
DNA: TGTGCCAGCAGCCAGCGTAAGGGGGTCGGGGAGCAGTACTTC

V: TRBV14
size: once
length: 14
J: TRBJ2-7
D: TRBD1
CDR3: CASSHLQGAGEQYF
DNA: TGTGCCAGCAGCCATCTACAGGGGGCAGGCGAGCAGTACTTC

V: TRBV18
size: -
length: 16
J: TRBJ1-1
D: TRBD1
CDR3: CASSRDTTGGSTEAFF
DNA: TGTGCCAGCTCGCGGGATACGACAGGGGGGAGCACTGAAGCTTTCTTT

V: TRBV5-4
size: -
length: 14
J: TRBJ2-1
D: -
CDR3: CASSLATAYNEQFF
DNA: TGTGCCAGCAGCTTGGCTACCGCCTACAATGAGCAGTTCTTC

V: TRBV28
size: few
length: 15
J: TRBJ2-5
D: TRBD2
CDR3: CASSPHSGNQETQYF
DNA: TGTGCCAGCAGTCCCCATAGCGGGAACCAAGAGACCCAGTACTTC

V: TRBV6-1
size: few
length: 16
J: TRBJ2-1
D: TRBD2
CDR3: CASSEAGGGPYNEQFF
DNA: TGTGCCAGCAGTGAAGCGGGGGGAGGGCCCTACAATGAGCAGTTCTTC

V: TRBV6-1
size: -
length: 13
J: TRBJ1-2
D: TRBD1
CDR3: CASRFQGAHGYTF
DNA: TGTGCCAGCAGATTTCAGGGGGCCCATGGCTACACCTTC

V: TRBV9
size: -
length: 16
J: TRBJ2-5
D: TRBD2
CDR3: CASSVGASGSRETQYF
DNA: TGTGCCAGCAGCGTAGGGGCTAGCGGGAGTAGGGAGACCCAGTACTTC

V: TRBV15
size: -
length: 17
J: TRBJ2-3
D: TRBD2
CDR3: CATSTIAGGEITDTQYF
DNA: TGTGCCACCAGCACCATAGCGGGAGGGGAAATCACAGATACGCAGTATTTT

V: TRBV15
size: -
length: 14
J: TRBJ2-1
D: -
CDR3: CATSRERLSHEQFF
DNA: TGTGCCACCAGCAGGGAAAGACTATCACATGAGCAGTTCTTC

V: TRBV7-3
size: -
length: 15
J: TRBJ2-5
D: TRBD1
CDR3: CASSLGTGERETQYF
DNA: TGTGCCAGCAGCCTCGGGACAGGGGAGCGGGAGACCCAGTACTTC

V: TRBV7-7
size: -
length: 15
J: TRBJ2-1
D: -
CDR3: CASSLDEQGFNEQFF
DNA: TGTGCCAGCAGCTTAGACGAGCAGGGGTTCAATGAGCAGTTCTTC

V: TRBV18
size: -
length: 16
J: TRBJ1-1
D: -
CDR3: CASSPLRDGNSLAAFF
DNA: TGTGCCAGCTCACCACTGAGGGATGGGAACTCCTTGGCAGCTTTCTTT

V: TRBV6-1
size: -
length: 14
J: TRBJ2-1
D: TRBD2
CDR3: CASSERLAVDKQFF
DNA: TGTGCCAGCAGTGAACGGCTAGCGGTCGATAAGCAGTTCTTC

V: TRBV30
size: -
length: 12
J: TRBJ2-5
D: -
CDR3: CAWSAGGQTQYF
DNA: TGTGCCTGGAGTGCGGGCGGGCAGACCCAGTACTTC

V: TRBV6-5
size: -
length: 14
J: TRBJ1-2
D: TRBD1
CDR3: CASSLTGLGYGYTF
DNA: TGTGCCAGCAGTTTGACAGGGTTGGGCTATGGCTACACCTTC

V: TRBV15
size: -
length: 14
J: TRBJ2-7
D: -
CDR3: CATSTDRSSYEQYF
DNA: TGTGCCACCAGCACCGACAGGAGCTCCTACGAGCAGTACTTC

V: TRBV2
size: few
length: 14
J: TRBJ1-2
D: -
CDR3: CASSNLAGAGGYTF
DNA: TGTGCCAGCAGTAATTTGGCGGGGGCAGGGGGCTACACCTTC

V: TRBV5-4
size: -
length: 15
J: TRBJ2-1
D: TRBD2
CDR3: CASSLPSGTVGEQFF
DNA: TGTGCCAGCAGCTTACCTAGCGGGACCGTCGGTGAGCAGTTCTTC

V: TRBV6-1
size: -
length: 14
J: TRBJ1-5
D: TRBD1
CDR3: CASSEDRGNQPQHF
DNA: TGTGCCAGCAGTGAGGACAGGGGCAATCAGCCCCAGCATTTT

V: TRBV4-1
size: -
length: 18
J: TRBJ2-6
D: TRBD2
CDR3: CASSQATSGIPGANVLTF
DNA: TGCGCCAGCAGCCAAGCGACTAGCGGGATCCCTGGGGCCAACGTCCTGACTTTC

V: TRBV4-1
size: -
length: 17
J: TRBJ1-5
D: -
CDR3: CASSQGVRRGGNQPQHF
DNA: TGCGCCAGCAGCCAAGGTGTCCGGAGGGGCGGCAATCAGCCCCAGCATTTT

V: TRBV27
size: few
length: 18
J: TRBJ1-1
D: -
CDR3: CASSLYRGGEGMNTEAFF
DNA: TGTGCCAGCAGTTTATATAGGGGGGGGGAGGGTATGAACACTGAAGCTTTCTTT

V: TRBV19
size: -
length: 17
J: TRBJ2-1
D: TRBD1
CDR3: CASSGRTGRSSYNEQFF
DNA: TGTGCCAGTAGTGGCAGGACAGGGAGATCCTCCTACAATGAGCAGTTCTTC

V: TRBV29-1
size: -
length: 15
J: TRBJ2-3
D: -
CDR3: CSVELAVASTDTQYF
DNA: TGCAGCGTTGAGTTAGCGGTCGCCAGCACAGATACGCAGTATTTT

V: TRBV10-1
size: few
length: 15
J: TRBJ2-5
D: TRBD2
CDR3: CASSGSGAIQETQYF
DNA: TGCGCCAGCAGTGGTAGCGGGGCGATCCAAGAGACCCAGTACTTC

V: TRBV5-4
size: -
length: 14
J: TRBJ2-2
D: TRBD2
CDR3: CATGKREGAGELFF
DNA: TGTGCAACCGGGAAGCGGGAGGGGGCCGGGGAGCTGTTTTTT

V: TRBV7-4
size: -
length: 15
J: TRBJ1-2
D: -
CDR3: CASSSGLRANYGYTF
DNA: TGTGCCAGCAGCTCAGGGCTGCGAGCTAACTATGGCTACACCTTC

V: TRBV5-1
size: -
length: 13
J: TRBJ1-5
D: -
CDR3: CASSLGEGQPQHF
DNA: TGCGCCAGCAGCTTGGGGGAGGGTCAGCCCCAGCATTTT

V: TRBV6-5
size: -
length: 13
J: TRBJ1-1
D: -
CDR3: CASRERANTEAFF
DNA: TGTGCCAGCAGGGAGAGGGCGAACACTGAAGCTTTCTTT

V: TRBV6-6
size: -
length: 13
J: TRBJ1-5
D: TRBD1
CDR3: CASRGQGNQPQHF
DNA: TGTGCCAGCAGAGGACAGGGGAATCAGCCCCAGCATTTT

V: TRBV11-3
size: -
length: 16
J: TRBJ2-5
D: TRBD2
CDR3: CASSLGPTSGSQTQYF
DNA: TGTGCCAGCAGCTTAGGCCCTACTAGCGGGAGTCAGACCCAGTACTTC

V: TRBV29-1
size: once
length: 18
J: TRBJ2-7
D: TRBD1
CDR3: CSVLETGGFTFLSYEQYF
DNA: TGCAGCGTCCTCGAGACAGGGGGATTCACGTTCCTCTCCTACGAGCAGTACTTC

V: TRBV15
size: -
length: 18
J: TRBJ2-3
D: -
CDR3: CATSRDGLTDTFTDTQYF
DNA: TGTGCCACCAGCAGAGATGGGCTCACGGACACTTTCACAGATACGCAGTATTTT

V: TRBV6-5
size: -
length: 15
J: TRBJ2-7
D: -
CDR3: CASRATGEVFHEQYF
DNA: TGTGCCAGCAGAGCAACAGGGGAGGTTTTCCACGAGCAGTACTTC

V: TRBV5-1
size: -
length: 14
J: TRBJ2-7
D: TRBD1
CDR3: CASKGAGSSYEQYF
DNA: TGCGCCAGCAAGGGGGCGGGCAGCTCCTACGAGCAGTACTTC

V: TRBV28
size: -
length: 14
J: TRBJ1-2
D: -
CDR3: CASSLGGGKSGYTF
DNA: TGTGCCAGCAGTTTGGGGGGGGGAAAGAGTGGCTACACCTTC

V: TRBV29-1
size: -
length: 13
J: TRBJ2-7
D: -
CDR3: CSVALPSSYEQYF
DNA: TGCAGCGTAGCGCTTCCTAGCTCCTACGAGCAGTACTTC

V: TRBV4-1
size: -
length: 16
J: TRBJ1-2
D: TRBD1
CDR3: CASSQPTGNTNYGYTF
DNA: TGCGCCAGCAGCCAACCGACAGGGAATACTAACTATGGCTACACCTTC

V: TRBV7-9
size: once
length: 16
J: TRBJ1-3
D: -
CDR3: CSSSLLPGITGNTIYF
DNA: TGTTCCAGCAGCCTACTCCCGGGAATTACTGGAAACACCATATATTTT

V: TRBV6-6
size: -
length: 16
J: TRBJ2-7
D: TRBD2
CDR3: CASTTSGTSGSYEQYF
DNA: TGTGCCAGCACCACCTCGGGAACTAGCGGGTCCTACGAGCAGTACTTC

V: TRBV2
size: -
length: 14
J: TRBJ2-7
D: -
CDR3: CASTVQRVVYEQYF
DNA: TGTGCCAGCACTGTCCAGCGGGTGGTCTACGAGCAGTACTTC

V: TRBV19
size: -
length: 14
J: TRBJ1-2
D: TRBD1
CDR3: CASSNRDRGGGYTF
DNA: TGTGCCAGTAGTAACCGGGACAGGGGCGGCGGCTACACCTTC

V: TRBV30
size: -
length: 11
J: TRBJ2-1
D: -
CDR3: CAWSPGPEQFF
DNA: TGTGCCTGGAGTCCTGGGCCTGAGCAGTTCTTC

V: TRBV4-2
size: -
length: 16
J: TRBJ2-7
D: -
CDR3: CASSQERTLLSYEQYF
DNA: TGTGCCAGCAGCCAAGAGAGGACTCTTCTCTCCTACGAGCAGTACTTC

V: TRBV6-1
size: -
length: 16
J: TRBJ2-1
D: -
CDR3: CASSEKLWSSYNEQFF
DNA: TGTGCCAGCAGTGAAAAATTGTGGAGCTCCTACAATGAGCAGTTCTTC